Presented here are 6 T cell receptor beta chains from one specimen sequenced in a study of T cell responses to AZD1222 COVID-19 vaccine. The table came from immunoSEQ multiplex PCR; TCRdb's copy has only in-frame clones and leaves some out. The data hold about 120,000 clones, with more than 75% observed a single time. This sample comprised peripheral blood, obtained on day 0 of AZD1222 vaccination. Receptors were obtained from an adult in good health.

The V call is TRBV28, the J call TRBJ2-1; 10 bases align to TRBD2. The CDR3 length is 15 residues. J was trimmed by 10 bases and V by 6 bases; bases with no gene match: 12. Germline V gene lookup returns CDR1 MDHEN and CDR2 SYDVKM. CDR3 amino acids: CASSRGLAEVQEQFF. In DNA, the CDR3 is TGTGCCAGCAGCCGCGGACTAGCGGAAGTTCAAGAGCAGTTCTTC.

V gene TRBV9 combines with J gene TRBJ2-1; 8 positions match TRBD1. V lost 3 bases and J lost 0; bases outside the gene matches: 11. CDR1 and CDR2 from the germline V gene are SGDLS and YYNGEE. The CDR3 loop spans 18 amino acids. The CDR3 here is CASSGPAGQASSYNEQFF. CDR3 sequence (DNA): TGTGCCAGCAGCGGACCCGCGGGACAGGCTAGCTCCTACAATGAGCAGTTCTTC.

The rearrangement joins TRBV6-2 or TRBV6-3 to TRBJ2-5, with TRBD1 matching over 10 bases. The CDR3 covers 15 residues. Looked up from germline, CDR1 is MNHEY and CDR2 is SVGEGT. J was trimmed by 4 bases and V by 6 bases; bases with no gene match: 8. CDR3 region: CASSSRQGALETQYF. CDR3 bases: TGTGCCAGCAGCTCAAGACAGGGGGCTTTAGAGACCCAGTACTTC.

V and J are TRBV11-3 and TRBJ2-5; 8 positions match TRBD2. The germline gives CDR1 SGHNT, CDR2 YENEEA. V was pared by 4 bases and J by 5 bases, with 6 bases of the junction left unmatched. This CDR3 spans 14 amino acids. The chain's CDR3 is CASSSLSSGETQYF. The CDR3 DNA is TGTGCCAGCAGCTCCCTTTCTAGCGGGGAGACCCAGTACTTC. Combining the CDR3 with reference TRBV11-3 and TRBJ2-5 gives the whole variable domain EAGVVQSPRYKIIEKKQPVAFWCNPISGHNTLYWYLQNLGQGPELLIRYENEEAVDDSQLPKDRFSAERLKGVDSTLKIQPAELGDSAVYLCASSSLSSGETQYFGPGTRLLVL.

The chain has TRBV27 and TRBJ1-2, with a possible D match to TRBD1 (5 bases). The CDR3 spans 14 residues. V was trimmed by 0 bases and J by 8 bases, leaving 13 bases between them. CDR1 is MNHEY, CDR2 SMNVEV, per germline (reference sequence). The CDR3 DNA reads as TGTGCCAGCAGTTTATCCCCCGAGGGGCAGGGCTACACCTTC. Protein: CASSLSPEGQGYTF.

This clone was counted only a few times. V usage is TRBV12-3 or TRBV12-4 and J usage is TRBJ2-1; D gene ambiguous. Trimming took 6 bases from V and 10 from J, leaving 10 bases between them. The CDR3 totals 11 residues. The CDR3 DNA reads as TGTGCCAGCAGACTCGGTCCGGAGCAGTTCTTC. Amino acids: CASRLGPEQFF.